These 23 T cell receptor beta chains originate from one sample sequenced in a study of cytomegalovirus exposure and HLA in healthy donors. Vbeta (60) and Jbeta (13) primers were used in the PCR. Assay: immunoSEQ multiplex PCR; the TCRdb copy retains only in-frame clones and omits some. The repertoire has 150,000 to 200,000 clones, around 78% of them found once; the top ten carry about 1.9%. Sequenced sample: PBMCs. The receptors here all came from a young man in good health and CMV-seronegative.

The rearrangement links TRBV7-3 to TRBJ2-3; no firm D call. This CDR3 has 14 amino acids. Trimming stripped 4 bases from V and 5 bases from J, with 13 bases between. The germline V gene encodes CDR1 SGHTA and CDR2 FQGTGA. The CDR3 sequence: CASSSYPGGDTQYF. CDR3 nucleotides: TGTGCCAGCAGCTCATATCCCGGTGGAGATACGCAGTATTTT.

The genes are TRBV13 and TRBJ2-3; TRBD1 matches at 8 bases. Per the germline V gene, CDR1 is PRHDT and CDR2 is FYEKMQ (reference sequence). The V segment lost 5 bases and the J segment 0 bases; nucleotides outside the gene matches: 4. The CDR3 sequence is 15 residues long. CDR3 residues: CASSTGGTSTDTQYF. For the CDR3, the DNA is TGTGCCAGCAGCACAGGGGGTACTAGCACAGATACGCAGTATTTT. Using reference TRBV13 and TRBJ2-3 for the parts outside the CDR3, the full variable domain is AAGVIQSPRHLIKEKRETATLKCYPIPRHDTVYWYQQGPGQDPQFLISFYEKMQSDKGSIPDRFSAQQFSDYHSELNMSSLELGDSALYFCASSTGGTSTDTQYFGPGTRLTVL.

V and J are TRBV5-4 and TRBJ2-5, with TRBD2 matching 9 bases. Germline values: CDR1 SGHNT, CDR2 YYREEE (reference sequence). After removal of 9 bases from V and 2 bases from J, the junction contained 11 bases not matched to a gene. This CDR3 is 15 amino acids long. Written as DNA, the CDR3 is TGTGCCACCCATACTAGCGGGCACCATCAAGAGACCCAGTACTTC. Its protein is CATHTSGHHQETQYF.

The chain is built from TRBV6-5 and TRBJ2-1, with 9 bases lining up with TRBD2. The junction had 6 bases not matched to a gene; V was cut back by 0 bases and J by 12 bases. The CDR3 loop spans 14 amino acids. Per the germline V gene, CDR1 is MNHEY and CDR2 is SVGAGI. The CDR3 DNA reads as TGTGCCAGCAGTTACTCGAGTAGCGGGAGTCGGCAGTTCTTC. Protein sequence: CASSYSSSGSRQFF.

The V call is TRBV27, the J call TRBJ1-2; the match to TRBD1 covers 7 bases. This CDR3 spans 13 amino acids. Trimming took 2 bases from V and 3 from J; bases not matched to a gene: 0. From germline, CDR1 is MNHEY and CDR2 SMNVEV (reference sequence). CDR3 bases: TGTGCCAGCAGTTTAGGGACAGACTATGGCTACACCTTC. Its protein is CASSLGTDYGYTF.

The V call is TRBV28, the J call TRBJ1-2, with a weak D call TRBD1 (5 bases). Germline lookup yields CDR1 MDHEN and CDR2 SYDVKM. Between the trimmed V and J ends, which lost 3 bases and 2 bases, there was a span of 13 bases. The CDR3 covers 15 residues. The CDR3 reads CASSFGEEGNYGYTF. In DNA form, the CDR3 reads TGTGCCAGCAGTTTTGGTGAGGAGGGGAACTATGGCTACACCTTC.

The CDR3 DNA reads as TGTGCCTGGAGATCGATCTTGGGTCAGGGGTTGTCTGAAGCTTTCTTT. Residues: CAWRSILGQGLSEAFF. The gene calls are TRBV30 and TRBJ1-1; TRBD1 is a possible D gene (6 bases). Germline CDR1 GTSNPN, CDR2 SVGIG (reference sequence). V was clipped by 3 bases and J by 6 bases, with 23 bases between them. The CDR3 is made up of 16 amino acids.

This clone has a single count. Other DNA sequences in this specimen translate into the identical CDR3. V usage is TRBV7-9 and J usage is TRBJ1-1, with D maybe TRBD1 (6 bases). With 1 base removed from V and 1 base from J, the gap between germline ends came to 10 bases. The germline V gene has CDR1 SEHNR and CDR2 FQNEAQ (reference sequence). CDR3 length equals 15 residues. CDR3 DNA sequence: TGTGCCAGCAGCTTAGGTGGGGGGGCGAACACTGAAGCTTTCTTT. It is translated as CASSLGGGANTEAFF.

V is TRBV11-2 and J is TRBJ1-5, with TRBD1 identical over 7 bases. The J segment lost 7 bases and the V segment lost 1 base, leaving 7 bases of the junction unmatched. CDR3 size: 15 residues. Germline CDR1 reads SGHAT; CDR2 reads FQNNGV. The CDR3 region has the DNA TGTGCCAGCAGCTTAGGGACAGGTATTCAACAGCCCCAGCATTTT. Translated: CASSLGTGIQQPQHF.

The chain combines TRBV27 with TRBJ2-1; TRBD2 matches at 14 bases. V lost 8 bases to trimming and J lost 7 bases; unmatched junction nucleotides: 1. Per germline, CDR1 MNHEY and CDR2 SMNVEV (reference sequence). This CDR3 has 13 amino acids. In DNA form, the CDR3 reads TGTGCCAGCGGGACTAGCGGGAGAAATGAGCAGTTCTTC. Its translation is CASGTSGRNEQFF.

This clone showed up just a few times. The gene calls are TRBV29-1 and TRBJ1-1; D may be TRBD1 (5 bases). The ends were cut back, 5 bases at V and 7 bases at J, with 20 bases in the middle. CDR3 length equals 14 residues. The germline V gene has CDR1 SQVTM and CDR2 ANQGSEA. CDR3 protein: CSVSIGGDGGEAFF. CDR3 DNA: TGCAGCGTTTCGATCGGGGGGGACGGCGGTGAAGCTTTCTTT.

The chain carries TRBV18 and TRBJ2-7; D possibly corresponds to TRBD2 (5 bases). This CDR3 has 15 residues. Germline V gene data show CDR1 as KGHSH and CDR2 as LQKENI. V shed 6 bases and J shed 12 bases, with 27 bases lying between them. Written as DNA, the CDR3 is TGTGCCAGCTCCCTGGCGCAAGCGGCCTCCGGGCTTGGGTACTTC. Translated, it gives CASSLAQAASGLGYF.

The V and J genes are TRBV25-1 and TRBJ2-7, with TRBD1 matching 8 bases. V lost 1 base and J lost 3; bases outside the gene matches: 2. Germline V gene lookup returns CDR1 MGHDK and CDR2 SYGVNS. There are 14 residues in the CDR3. CDR3 region: CASSESGTGYEQYF. The CDR3 coding sequence is TGTGCCAGCAGTGAATCCGGGACAGGCTACGAGCAGTACTTC.

This clone has just a few counts. The gene calls are TRBV4-1 and TRBJ2-3, with D tentatively TRBD2 (5 bases). Germline CDR1 reads MGHRA; CDR2 reads YSYEKL. This CDR3 spans 16 amino acids. Trimming cost V 2 bases and J 3 bases, with 15 bases left between them. The CDR3 sequence is CASSQRLKTTTDTQYF. Written as DNA, the CDR3 is TGCGCCAGCAGCCAAAGATTGAAGACTACAACAGATACGCAGTATTTT.

The rearrangement joins TRBV28 to TRBJ1-2; 7 bases map to TRBD1. V shed 7 bases and J 5 bases; nucleotides not matched to a gene: 7. Germline V gene data show CDR1 as MDHEN and CDR2 as SYDVKM. The CDR3 is 13 residues long. The CDR3 DNA reads as TGTGCCAGCAAACAGGGGACACCTTATGGCTACACCTTC. The encoded protein is CASKQGTPYGYTF.

The chain has TRBV6-5 and TRBJ2-7; 12 positions match TRBD2. Losses at the gene ends were 4 bases for V and 4 bases for J; bases not matched to a gene: 5. Germline lookup yields CDR1 MNHEY and CDR2 SVGAGI. The CDR3 spans 15 residues. The DNA for the CDR3 is TGTGCCAGCAGTTTTGACGGGACTAGCGGGTACGAGCAGTACTTC. It codes for CASSFDGTSGYEQYF.

This chain joins TRBV6-1 and TRBJ2-2; D is unresolved. Germline values: CDR1 MNHNS, CDR2 SASEGT. The CDR3 length is 13 residues. Trimming removed 7 bases at V and 4 bases at J, with 10 bases between. CDR3 DNA sequence: TGTGCCAGCAAGAGGTTCGGCACCGGGGAGCTGTTTTTT. Translated, it gives CASKRFGTGELFF.

This chain links TRBV2 with TRBJ2-4; D not certain. CDR1 SNHLY and CDR2 FYNNEI come from the germline V gene. CDR3 size: 15 residues. V shed 4 bases and J shed 0 bases, with 10 bases lying between them. The CDR3 DNA reads as TGTGCCAGCAGTGCAGAAATTCTAGCCAAAAACATTCAGTACTTC. Protein sequence: CASSAEILAKNIQYF.

The J gene is TRBJ2-3, the V gene TRBV4-1; 8 nucleotides align to TRBD1. With 6 bases clipped from V and 2 bases from J, the junction kept 7 bases outside the gene matches. This CDR3 has 15 amino acids. Per the germline V gene, CDR1 is MGHRA and CDR2 is YSYEKL. The DNA for the CDR3 is TGCGCCAGCAGGGTCGGACAGGGACTCACAGATACGCAGTATTTT. Encoded protein: CASRVGQGLTDTQYF.

This clone occurred a few times. V is TRBV27 and J is TRBJ2-5; 13 bases map to TRBD2. TRBJ2-7 matches the DNA end more closely, so the J call is doubtful. Germline V lookup: CDR1 MNHEY, CDR2 SMNVEV (reference sequence). The CDR3 has 16 amino acids. The CDR3: CASSLRTSGRSAEQYF. CDR3 sequence (DNA): TGTGCCAGCAGCCTCAGGACTAGCGGGAGATCGGCCGAGCAGTACTTC.

V usage is TRBV25-1 and J usage is TRBJ2-5; 11 nucleotides match TRBD1. The DNA end lines up better with TRBJ2-7; the J call may be wrong. The germline V gene has CDR1 MGHDK and CDR2 SYGVNS. The CDR3 contains 16 residues. The CDR3 region is CASSSGGTGGHYEQYF. CDR3 nucleotide sequence: TGTGCCAGCAGCTCAGGGGGGACAGGGGGTCACTACGAGCAGTACTTC.

This clone has just a few counts. The CDR3 sequence: CASSSPSGGGTQYF. CDR3 coding DNA: TGTGCCAGCAGTTCGCCTAGCGGGGGTGGGACCCAGTACTTC. The rearrangement joins TRBV27 to TRBJ2-5; TRBD2 agrees at 10 bases. V trimming: 4 bases; J trimming: 7 bases; junction bases outside the gene matches: 6. The CDR3 sequence is 14 residues long. The germline CDR1 and CDR2 sequences are MNHEY and SMNVEV (reference sequence).

The CDR3 is CASSPQGSSGKGEQYF. CDR3 nucleotides: TGTGCCAGCTCACCACAAGGGAGTAGCGGGAAGGGCGAGCAGTACTTC. The chain links TRBV18 to TRBJ2-7; TRBD2 agrees at 8 bases. CDR1 is KGHSH and CDR2 is LQKENI in the germline V gene. With V trimmed by 1 base and J by 6 bases, 11 bases remained unmatched. The CDR3 length is 16 residues.